This TCR beta chain is from a study of blood T cell repertoires in COVID-19. This clone was picked up one time. Source study methods: Reference gene primer amplification gave estimated nucleated cell counts. The table came from immunoSEQ multiplex PCR; TCRdb's copy has only in-frame clones and leaves some out. The V and J calls and the clone size are those of that table, but D and trimming were determined from the DNA. There are 240,000 or so clones in the sample; over 80% occur only once, and around 0.85% lies in the top ten. The material sequenced was PBMCs or T cells enriched from blood (not recorded which). The TCR comes from a man in his forties or fifties who had been exposed to COVID-19.

The CDR3 reads CASSQGYQETQYF. In DNA form, the CDR3 reads TGTGCCAGCAGCCAGGGCTACCAAGAGACCCAGTACTTC. The V gene is TRBV28, the J gene TRBJ2-5, with a possible D match to TRBD1 (5 bases). With 6 bases removed from V and 0 bases from J, the gap between germline ends came to 8 bases. This CDR3 has 13 amino acids. Germline V gene lookup returns CDR1 MDHEN and CDR2 SYDVKM. The whole variable domain, filled in from reference TRBV28 and TRBJ2-5, reads DVKVTQSSRYLVKRTGEKVFLECVQDMDHENMFWYRQDPGLGLRLIYFSYDVKMKEKGDIPEGYSVSREKKERFSLILESASTNQTSMYLCASSQGYQETQYFGPGTRLLVL.